This is a list of T cell receptor beta chains from one sample in a study of Graves' ophthalmopathy and Graves' hyperthyroidism. TCRdb reanalysed the multiplex PCR reads using MiXCR and keeps one entry per CDR3 protein. The sample has 45,000 to 60,000 distinct CDR3 sequences; roughly 47% are singletons. The sample consisted of peripheral blood. All receptors come from an adult woman with Graves' ophthalmopathy. Each CDR3 is given with its conserved first and last residue. Each record gives: V gene, clone size, J gene, D gene, CDR3 DNA, CDR3 protein. A D gene is named only where the DNA matches it firmly. Size is omitted from some rows. Given values are once, few, many or a class for expanded clones.

v_call: TRBV4-1; clone_size: many; j_call: TRBJ2-2; d_call: TRBD2; cdr3_nt: TGCGCCAGCAGATTAGCGGGAGTGGTCACCGGGGAGCTGTTTTTT; cdr3_aa: CASRLAGVVTGELFF
v_call: TRBV5-8; clone_size: many; j_call: TRBJ2-7; d_call: TRBD2; cdr3_nt: TGTGCCAGCAGCAAACCGGGACTAGCCTACGAGCAGTACTTC; cdr3_aa: CASSKPGLAYEQYF
v_call: TRBV6-5; clone_size: .; j_call: TRBJ2-7; d_call: TRBD2; cdr3_nt: TGTGCCAGCAGTTACTCTGGGACTAGCTACGAGCAGTACTTC; cdr3_aa: CASSYSGTSYEQYF
v_call: TRBV10-3; clone_size: .; j_call: TRBJ2-3; d_call: TRBD2; cdr3_nt: TGTGCCATCAGAGATAGCGGGAGGGCAGGACATACGCAGTATTTT; cdr3_aa: CAIRDSGRAGHTQYF
v_call: TRBV24-1; clone_size: .; j_call: TRBJ1-5; d_call: TRBD1; cdr3_nt: TGTGCCACCAGGGGACAGGGAAGCAATCGGCCCCAGCATTTT; cdr3_aa: CATRGQGSNRPQHF
v_call: TRBV2; clone_size: many; j_call: TRBJ2-5; d_call: TRBD2; cdr3_nt: TGTGCCAACCGCCGGACTAGCGCGCTAGAGACCCAGTACTTC; cdr3_aa: CANRRTSALETQYF
v_call: TRBV19; clone_size: .; j_call: TRBJ1-6; d_call: TRBD1; cdr3_nt: TGTGCCAGTAGTATGGTGGGACAGGGAGGTTCACCCCTCCACTTT; cdr3_aa: CASSMVGQGGSPLHF
v_call: TRBV10-1; clone_size: .; j_call: TRBJ2-2; d_call: .; cdr3_nt: TGCGCCAGCTGCGAGGAACTCCCCGCCGGGGGGCTGTTTTTT; cdr3_aa: CASCEELPAGGLFF
v_call: TRBV2; clone_size: .; j_call: TRBJ1-2; d_call: .; cdr3_nt: TGTGCCAGCAGTGGGACCTACGGGGCACAGGGCTACACCTTC; cdr3_aa: CASSGTYGAQGYTF
v_call: TRBV20-1; clone_size: medium-sized; j_call: TRBJ2-5; d_call: .; cdr3_nt: TGCAGTGCAATGGTGGGAGAGACCCAGTACTTC; cdr3_aa: CSAMVGETQYF
v_call: TRBV29-1; clone_size: .; j_call: TRBJ2-7; d_call: .; cdr3_nt: TGCACCGCCGATACAGGGTTAGTCTACGAGCAGTACTTC; cdr3_aa: CTADTGLVYEQYF
v_call: TRBV20-1; clone_size: .; j_call: TRBJ2-7; d_call: .; cdr3_nt: TGCAGTGCTAGAGTGTCGGGGGCCTACGAGCAGTACTTC; cdr3_aa: CSARVSGAYEQYF
v_call: TRBV24-1; clone_size: .; j_call: TRBJ2-3; d_call: .; cdr3_nt: TGTGCCACCAGTGACTCCCGGGCGGGGCGAGATACGCAGTATTTT; cdr3_aa: CATSDSRAGRDTQYF
v_call: TRBV19; clone_size: .; j_call: TRBJ2-3; d_call: .; cdr3_nt: TGTGCCACTAGATTACAAGTGAGCGATACGCAGTATTTT; cdr3_aa: CATRLQVSDTQYF
v_call: TRBV11-2; clone_size: .; j_call: TRBJ1-6; d_call: .; cdr3_nt: TGTGCCAGCAGCTTAGGGGAGATGGATTCACCCCTCCACTTT; cdr3_aa: CASSLGEMDSPLHF
v_call: TRBV2; clone_size: .; j_call: TRBJ1-5; d_call: TRBD1; cdr3_nt: TGTGCCAGCATGGGAGGGGGCGTAAAGACCCAGCATTTT; cdr3_aa: CASMGGGVKTQHF
v_call: TRBV7-2; clone_size: .; j_call: TRBJ2-3; d_call: .; cdr3_nt: TGTGCCAGCAGCCCTCCTCTGGGCGGGGCCTACAATGAGCAGTATTTT; cdr3_aa: CASSPPLGGAYNEQYF
v_call: TRBV7-2; clone_size: many; j_call: TRBJ2-3; d_call: .; cdr3_nt: TGTGCCAGCACCCCAACAATATCCACAGATACGCAGTATTTT; cdr3_aa: CASTPTISTDTQYF
v_call: TRBV28; clone_size: many; j_call: TRBJ1-5; d_call: .; cdr3_nt: TGTGCCAGCAGTTTTTATACCCTTGGTAATCAGCCCCAGCATTTT; cdr3_aa: CASSFYTLGNQPQHF